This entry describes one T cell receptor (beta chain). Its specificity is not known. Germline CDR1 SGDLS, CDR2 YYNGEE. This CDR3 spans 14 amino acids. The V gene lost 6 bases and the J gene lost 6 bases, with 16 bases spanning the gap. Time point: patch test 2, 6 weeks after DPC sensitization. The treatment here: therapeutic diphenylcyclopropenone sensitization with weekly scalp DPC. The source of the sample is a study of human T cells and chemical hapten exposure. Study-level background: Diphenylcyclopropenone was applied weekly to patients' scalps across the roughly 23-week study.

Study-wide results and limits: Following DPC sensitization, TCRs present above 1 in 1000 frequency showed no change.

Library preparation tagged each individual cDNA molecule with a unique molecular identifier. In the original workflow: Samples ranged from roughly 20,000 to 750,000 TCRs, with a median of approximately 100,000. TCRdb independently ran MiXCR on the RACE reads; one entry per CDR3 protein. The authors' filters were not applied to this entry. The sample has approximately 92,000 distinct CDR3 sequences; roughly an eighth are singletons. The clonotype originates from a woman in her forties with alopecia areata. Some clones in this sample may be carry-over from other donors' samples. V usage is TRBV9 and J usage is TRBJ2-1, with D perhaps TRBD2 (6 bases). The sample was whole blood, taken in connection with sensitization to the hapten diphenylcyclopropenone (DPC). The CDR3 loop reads CASKSGEVGNEQFF. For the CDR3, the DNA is TGTGCCAGCAAATCGGGAGAGGTGGGCAATGAGCAGTTCTTC.